This T cell receptor beta chain was identified during a study of blood T cell repertoires in COVID-19. Study-wide background: T cells, B-cell-depleted T cells, or PBMCs provided the cDNA or gDNA that served as material.

The CDR3 runs to 14 residues. The V and J ends lost 6 bases and 4 bases, in that order; junction bases with no gene match: 7. Per the germline V gene, CDR1 is MNHEY and CDR2 is SVGAGI. Either two negative PCRs, clearance, or symptom resolution qualified Cohort 3 donors as recovered. Produced via immunoSEQ multiplex PCR; TCRdb's table is partial and in-frame only. Altogether 360,000 or so clones are present, about 88% being singletons, with the ten largest covering 2.5% to 3.5%. This chain links TRBV6-5 with TRBJ1-1; 8 nucleotides align to TRBD1. Sequenced sample: PBMCs or T cells enriched from blood (not recorded which). The TCR sequence derives from a woman aged 25-40 years who had recovered from COVID-19. The CDR3 DNA follows: TGTGCCAGCAGCGACAGGGGTTCTGGCACTGAAGCTTTCTTT. It codes for CASSDRGSGTEAFF.